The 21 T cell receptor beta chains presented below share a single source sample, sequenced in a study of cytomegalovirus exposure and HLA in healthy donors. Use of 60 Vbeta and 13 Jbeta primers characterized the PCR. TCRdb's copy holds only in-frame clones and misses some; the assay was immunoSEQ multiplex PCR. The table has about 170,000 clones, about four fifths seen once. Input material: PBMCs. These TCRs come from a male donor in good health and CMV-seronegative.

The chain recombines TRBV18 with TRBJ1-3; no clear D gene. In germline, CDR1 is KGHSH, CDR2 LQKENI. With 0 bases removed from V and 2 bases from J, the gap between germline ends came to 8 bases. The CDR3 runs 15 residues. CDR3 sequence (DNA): TGTGCCAGCTCACCACCCGCCGGTCCTGGAAACACCATATATTTT. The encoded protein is CASSPPAGPGNTIYF.

The CDR3 reads CASSEGRTGNTIYF. The CDR3 DNA reads as TGTGCCAGCAGCGAAGGCAGAACTGGAAACACCATATATTTT. This chain links TRBV14 with TRBJ1-3; D is uncertain. The CDR3 has 14 amino acids. Germline V CDR1 and CDR2: SGHDN, FVKESK. The ends were cut back, 5 bases at V and 2 bases at J, with 10 bases in the middle. Filled out from reference TRBV14 and TRBJ1-3, the complete variable domain reads EAGVTQFPSHSVIEKGQTVTLRCDPISGHDNLYWYRRVMGKEIKFLLHFVKESKQDESGMPNNRFLAERTGGTYSTLKVQPAELEDSGVYFCASSEGRTGNTIYFGEGSWLTVV.

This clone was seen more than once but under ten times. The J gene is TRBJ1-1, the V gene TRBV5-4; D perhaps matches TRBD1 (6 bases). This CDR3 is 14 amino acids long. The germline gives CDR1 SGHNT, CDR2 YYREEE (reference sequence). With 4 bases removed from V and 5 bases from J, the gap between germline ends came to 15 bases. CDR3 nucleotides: TGTGCCAGCAGCACCGTCGAACAGGGTACTGAAGCTTTCTTT. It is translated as CASSTVEQGTEAFF. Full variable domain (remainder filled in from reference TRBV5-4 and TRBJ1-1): ETGVTQSPTHLIKTRGQQVTLRCSSQSGHNTVSWYQQALGQGPQFIFQYYREEENGRGNFPPRFSGLQFPNYSSELNVNALELDDSALYLCASSTVEQGTEAFFGQGTRLTVV.

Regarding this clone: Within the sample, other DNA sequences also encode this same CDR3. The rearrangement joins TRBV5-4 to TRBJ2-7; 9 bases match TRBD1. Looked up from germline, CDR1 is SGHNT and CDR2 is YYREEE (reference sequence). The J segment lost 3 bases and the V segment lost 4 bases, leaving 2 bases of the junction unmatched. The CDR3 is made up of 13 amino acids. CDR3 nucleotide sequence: TGTGCCAGCAGCCTGACAGGGGGCTACGAGCAGTACTTC. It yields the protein CASSLTGGYEQYF.

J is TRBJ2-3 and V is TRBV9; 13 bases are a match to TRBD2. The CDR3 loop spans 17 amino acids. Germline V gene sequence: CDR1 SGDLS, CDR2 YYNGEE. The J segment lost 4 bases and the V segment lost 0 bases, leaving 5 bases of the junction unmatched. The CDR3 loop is CASSVAELAGGADTQYF. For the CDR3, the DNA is TGTGCCAGCAGCGTAGCTGAACTAGCGGGAGGGGCAGATACGCAGTATTTT.

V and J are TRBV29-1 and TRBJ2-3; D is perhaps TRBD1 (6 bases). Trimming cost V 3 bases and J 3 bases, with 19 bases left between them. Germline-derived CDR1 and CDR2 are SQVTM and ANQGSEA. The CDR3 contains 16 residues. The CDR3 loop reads CSVDQVVRGRTDTQYF. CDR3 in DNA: TGCAGCGTTGATCAGGTAGTCAGGGGCCGGACAGATACGCAGTATTTT.

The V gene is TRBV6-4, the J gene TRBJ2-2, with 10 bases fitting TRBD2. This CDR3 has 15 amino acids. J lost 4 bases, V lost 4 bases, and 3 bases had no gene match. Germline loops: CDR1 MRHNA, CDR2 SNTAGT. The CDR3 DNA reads TGTGCCAGCAGTGTTCTAGCGGGGGCCACCGGGGAGCTGTTTTTT. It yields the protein CASSVLAGATGELFF.

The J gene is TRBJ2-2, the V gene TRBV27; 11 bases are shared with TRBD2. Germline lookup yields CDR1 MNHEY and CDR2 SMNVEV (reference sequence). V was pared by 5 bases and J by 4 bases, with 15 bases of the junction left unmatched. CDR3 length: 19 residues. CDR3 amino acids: CASSQLPPTSGRGTGELFF. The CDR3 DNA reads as TGTGCCAGCAGTCAGCTACCCCCAACTAGCGGGAGAGGCACCGGGGAGCTGTTTTTT.

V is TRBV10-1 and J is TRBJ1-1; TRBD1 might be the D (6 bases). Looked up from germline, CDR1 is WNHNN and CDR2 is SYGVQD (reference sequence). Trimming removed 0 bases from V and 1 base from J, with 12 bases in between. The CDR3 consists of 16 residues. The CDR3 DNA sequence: TGCGCCAGCAGTGAGTCCTCGGTAGGGGGGAACACTGAAGCTTTCTTT. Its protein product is CASSESSVGGNTEAFF.

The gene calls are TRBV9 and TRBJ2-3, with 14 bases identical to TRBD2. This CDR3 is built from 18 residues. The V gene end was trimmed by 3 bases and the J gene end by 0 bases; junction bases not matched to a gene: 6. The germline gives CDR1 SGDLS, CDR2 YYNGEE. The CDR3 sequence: CASSAGLAGATSTDTQYF. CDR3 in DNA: TGTGCCAGCAGCGCGGGACTAGCGGGAGCTACCAGCACAGATACGCAGTATTTT.

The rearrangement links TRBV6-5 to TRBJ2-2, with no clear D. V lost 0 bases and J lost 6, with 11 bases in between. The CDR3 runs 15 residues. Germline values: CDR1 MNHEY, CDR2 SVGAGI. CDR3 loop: CASSYSPVVPGELFF. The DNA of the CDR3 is TGTGCCAGCAGTTACTCGCCGGTAGTCCCCGGGGAGCTGTTTTTT.

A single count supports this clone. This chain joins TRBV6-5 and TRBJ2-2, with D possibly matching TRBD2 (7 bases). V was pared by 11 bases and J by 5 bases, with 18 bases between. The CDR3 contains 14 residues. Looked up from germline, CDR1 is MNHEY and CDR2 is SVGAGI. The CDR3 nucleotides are TGTGCCTCGGGGAGGGGGGATTGGACCGGGGAGCTGTTTTTT. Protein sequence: CASGRGDWTGELFF.

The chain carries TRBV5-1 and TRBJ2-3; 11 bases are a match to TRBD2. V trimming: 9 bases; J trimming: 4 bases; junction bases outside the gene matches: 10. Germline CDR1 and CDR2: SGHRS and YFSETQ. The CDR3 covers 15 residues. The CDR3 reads CATGIAGGPADTQYF. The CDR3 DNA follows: TGCGCCACCGGGATAGCGGGGGGGCCCGCAGATACGCAGTATTTT.

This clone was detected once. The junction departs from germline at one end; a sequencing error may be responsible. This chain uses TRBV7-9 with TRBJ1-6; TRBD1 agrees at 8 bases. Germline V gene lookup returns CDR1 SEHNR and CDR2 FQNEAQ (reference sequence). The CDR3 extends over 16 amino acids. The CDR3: CSSSLGLRGHGSPLHF. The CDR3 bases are TGTTCCAGCAGCTTAGGTCTCAGGGGGCATGGTTCACCCCTCCACTTT.

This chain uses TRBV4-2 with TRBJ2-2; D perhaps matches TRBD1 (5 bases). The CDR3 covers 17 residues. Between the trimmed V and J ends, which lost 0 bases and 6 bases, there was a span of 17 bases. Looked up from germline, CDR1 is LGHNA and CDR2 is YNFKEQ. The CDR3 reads CASSQDWQGSMPGELFF. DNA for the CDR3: TGTGCCAGCAGCCAAGATTGGCAGGGATCGATGCCCGGGGAGCTGTTTTTT.

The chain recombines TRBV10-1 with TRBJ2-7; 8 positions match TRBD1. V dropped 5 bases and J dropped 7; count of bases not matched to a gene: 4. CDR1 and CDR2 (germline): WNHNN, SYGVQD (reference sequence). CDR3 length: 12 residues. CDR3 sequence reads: CASSLTGGEQYF. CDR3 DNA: TGCGCCAGCAGTTTAACAGGGGGTGAGCAGTACTTC.

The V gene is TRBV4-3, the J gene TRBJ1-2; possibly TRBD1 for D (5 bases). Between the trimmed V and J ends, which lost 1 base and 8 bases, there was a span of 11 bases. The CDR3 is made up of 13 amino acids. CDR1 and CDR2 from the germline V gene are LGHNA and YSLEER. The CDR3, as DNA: TGCGCCAGCAGCCAAGGTCAGGGTAGGGGCTACACCTTC. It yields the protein CASSQGQGRGYTF.

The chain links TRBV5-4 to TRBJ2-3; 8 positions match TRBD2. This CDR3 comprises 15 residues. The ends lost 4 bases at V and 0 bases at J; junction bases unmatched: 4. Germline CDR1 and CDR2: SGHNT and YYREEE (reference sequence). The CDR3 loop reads CASSPGGGSTDTQYF. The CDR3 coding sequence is TGTGCCAGCAGCCCGGGGGGGGGAAGCACAGATACGCAGTATTTT.

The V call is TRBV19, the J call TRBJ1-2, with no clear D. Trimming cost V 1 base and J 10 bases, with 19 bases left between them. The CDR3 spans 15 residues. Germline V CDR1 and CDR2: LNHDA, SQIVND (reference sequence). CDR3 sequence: CASSIVLATGNVYTF. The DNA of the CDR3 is TGTGCCAGTAGTATAGTGCTCGCGACCGGGAATGTCTACACCTTC.

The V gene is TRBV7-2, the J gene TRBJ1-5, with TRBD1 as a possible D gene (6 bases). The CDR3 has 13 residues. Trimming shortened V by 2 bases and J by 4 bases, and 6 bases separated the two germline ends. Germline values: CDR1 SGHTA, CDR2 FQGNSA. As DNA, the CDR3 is TGTGCCAGCAGCTTAAGGGGGAATCAGCCCCAGCATTTT. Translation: CASSLRGNQPQHF.

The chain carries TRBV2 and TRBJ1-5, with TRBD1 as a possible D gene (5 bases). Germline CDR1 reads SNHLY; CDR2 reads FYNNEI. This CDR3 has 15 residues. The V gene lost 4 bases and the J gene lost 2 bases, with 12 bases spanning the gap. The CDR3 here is CASSARGAGNQPQHF. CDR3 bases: TGTGCCAGCAGTGCCCGCGGGGCGGGCAATCAGCCCCAGCATTTT. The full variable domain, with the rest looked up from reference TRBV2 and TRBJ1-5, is EPEVTQTPSHQVTQMGQEVILRCVPISNHLYFYWYRQILGQKVEFLVSFYNNEISEKSEIFDDQFSVERPDGSNFTLKIRSTKLEDSAMYFCASSARGAGNQPQHFGDGTRLSIL.